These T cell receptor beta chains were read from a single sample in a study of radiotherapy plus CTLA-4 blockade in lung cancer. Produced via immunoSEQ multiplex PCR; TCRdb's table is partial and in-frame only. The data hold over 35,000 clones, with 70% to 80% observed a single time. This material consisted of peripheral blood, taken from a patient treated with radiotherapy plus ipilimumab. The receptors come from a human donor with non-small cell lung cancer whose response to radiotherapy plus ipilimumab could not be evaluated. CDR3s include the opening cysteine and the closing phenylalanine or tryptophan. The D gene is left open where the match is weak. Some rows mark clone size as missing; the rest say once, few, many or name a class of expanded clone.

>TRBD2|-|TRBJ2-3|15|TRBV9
CASSAAGLRTDTQYF
TGTGCCAGCAGCGCCGCGGGACTACGCACAGATACGCAGTATTTT
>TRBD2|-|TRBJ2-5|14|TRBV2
CASAGLAGSETQYF
TGTGCCAGCGCGGGACTAGCGGGTTCAGAGACCCAGTACTTC
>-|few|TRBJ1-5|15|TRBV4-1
CASSQGQANNQPQHF
TGCGCCAGCAGCCAAGGACAGGCGAACAATCAGCCCCAGCATTTT
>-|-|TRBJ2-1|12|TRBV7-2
CASSPRTYEQFF
TGTGCCAGCAGCCCCAGGACTTATGAGCAGTTCTTC
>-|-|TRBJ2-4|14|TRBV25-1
CASSDRRGADIQYF
TGTGCCAGCAGTGACCGCAGGGGGGCGGACATTCAGTACTTC
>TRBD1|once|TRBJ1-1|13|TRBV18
CASSGQGMDLPFF
TGTGCCAGCTCGGGACAGGGGATGGATTTGCCTTTCTTT
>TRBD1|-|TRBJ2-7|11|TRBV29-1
CSVGQGDEQYF
TGCAGCGTGGGACAGGGGGACGAGCAGTACTTC
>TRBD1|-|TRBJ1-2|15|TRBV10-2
CASSVGAGGVYGYTF
TGCGCCAGCAGCGTCGGGGCAGGGGGCGTCTATGGCTACACCTTC
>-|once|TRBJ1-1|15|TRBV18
CASSPLFSRDTEAFF
TGTGCCAGCTCACCCCTGTTCTCGAGGGACACTGAAGCTTTCTTT
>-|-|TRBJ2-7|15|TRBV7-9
CASSPNRAALGEQYF
TGTGCCAGCAGCCCGAACAGAGCCGCTCTGGGCGAGCAGTACTTC
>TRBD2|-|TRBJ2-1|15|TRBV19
CASRSQSGGLLGQFF
TGTGCCAGTAGATCGCAAAGCGGGGGTCTCTTAGGGCAGTTCTTC
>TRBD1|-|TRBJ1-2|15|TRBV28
CASSLTGQGAEGYTF
TGTGCCAGCAGTTTAACAGGACAGGGGGCAGAGGGCTACACCTTC
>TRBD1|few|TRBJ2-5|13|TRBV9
CASSATGIETQYF
TGTGCCAGCAGCGCGACAGGGATAGAGACCCAGTACTTC